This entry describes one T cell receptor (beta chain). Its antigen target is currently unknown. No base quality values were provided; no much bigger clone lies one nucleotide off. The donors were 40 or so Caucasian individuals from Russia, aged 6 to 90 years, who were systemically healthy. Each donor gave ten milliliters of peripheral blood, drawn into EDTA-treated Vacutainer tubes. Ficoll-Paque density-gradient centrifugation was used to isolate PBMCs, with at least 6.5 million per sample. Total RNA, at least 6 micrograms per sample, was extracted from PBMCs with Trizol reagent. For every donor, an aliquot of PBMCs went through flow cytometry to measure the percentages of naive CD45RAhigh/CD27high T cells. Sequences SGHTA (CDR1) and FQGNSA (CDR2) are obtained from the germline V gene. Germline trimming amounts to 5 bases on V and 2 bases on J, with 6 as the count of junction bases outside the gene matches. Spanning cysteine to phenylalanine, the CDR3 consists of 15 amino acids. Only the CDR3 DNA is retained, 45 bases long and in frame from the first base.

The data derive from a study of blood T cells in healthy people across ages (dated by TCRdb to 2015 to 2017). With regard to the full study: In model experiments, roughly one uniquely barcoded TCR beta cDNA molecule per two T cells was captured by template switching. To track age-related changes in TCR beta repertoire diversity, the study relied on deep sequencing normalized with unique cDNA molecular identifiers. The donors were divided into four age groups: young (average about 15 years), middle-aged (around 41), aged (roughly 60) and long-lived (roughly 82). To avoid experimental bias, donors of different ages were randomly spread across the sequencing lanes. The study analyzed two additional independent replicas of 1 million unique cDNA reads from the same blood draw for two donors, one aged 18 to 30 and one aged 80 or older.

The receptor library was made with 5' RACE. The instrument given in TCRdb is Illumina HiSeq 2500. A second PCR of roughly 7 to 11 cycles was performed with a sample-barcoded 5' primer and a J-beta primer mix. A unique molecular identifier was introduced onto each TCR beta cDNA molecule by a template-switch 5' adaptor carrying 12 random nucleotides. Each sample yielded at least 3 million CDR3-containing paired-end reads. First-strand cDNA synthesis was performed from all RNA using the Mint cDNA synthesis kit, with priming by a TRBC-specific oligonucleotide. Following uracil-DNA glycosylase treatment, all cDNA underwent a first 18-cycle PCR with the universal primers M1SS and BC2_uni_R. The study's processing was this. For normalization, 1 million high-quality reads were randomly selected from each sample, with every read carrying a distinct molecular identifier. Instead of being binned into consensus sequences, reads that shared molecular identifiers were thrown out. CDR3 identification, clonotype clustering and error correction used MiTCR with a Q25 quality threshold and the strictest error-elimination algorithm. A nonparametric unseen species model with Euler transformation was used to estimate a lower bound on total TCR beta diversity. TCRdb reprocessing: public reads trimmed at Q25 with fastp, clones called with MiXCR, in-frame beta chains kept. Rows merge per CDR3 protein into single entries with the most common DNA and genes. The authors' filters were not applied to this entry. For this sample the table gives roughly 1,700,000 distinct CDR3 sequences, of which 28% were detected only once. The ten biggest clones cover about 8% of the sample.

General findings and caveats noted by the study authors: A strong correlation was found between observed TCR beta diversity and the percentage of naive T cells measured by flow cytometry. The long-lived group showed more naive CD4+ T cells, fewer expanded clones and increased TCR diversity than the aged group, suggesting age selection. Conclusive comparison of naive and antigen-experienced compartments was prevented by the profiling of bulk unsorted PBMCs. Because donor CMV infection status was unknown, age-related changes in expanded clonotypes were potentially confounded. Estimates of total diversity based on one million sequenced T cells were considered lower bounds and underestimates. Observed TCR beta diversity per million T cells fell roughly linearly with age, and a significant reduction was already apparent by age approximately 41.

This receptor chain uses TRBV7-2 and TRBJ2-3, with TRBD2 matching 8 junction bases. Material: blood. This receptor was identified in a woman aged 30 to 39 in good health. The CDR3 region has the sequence CASSLSGSFTDTQYF. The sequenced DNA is TGTGCCAGCAGCCTCAGCGGGAGCTTCACAGATACGCAGTATTTT. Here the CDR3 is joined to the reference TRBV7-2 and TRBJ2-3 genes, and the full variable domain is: GAGVSQSPSNKVTEKGKDVELRCDPISGHTALYWYRQSLGQGLEFLIYFQGNSAPDKSGLPSDRFSAERTGGSVSTLTIQRTQQEDSAVYLCASSLSGSFTDTQYFGPGTRLTVL.